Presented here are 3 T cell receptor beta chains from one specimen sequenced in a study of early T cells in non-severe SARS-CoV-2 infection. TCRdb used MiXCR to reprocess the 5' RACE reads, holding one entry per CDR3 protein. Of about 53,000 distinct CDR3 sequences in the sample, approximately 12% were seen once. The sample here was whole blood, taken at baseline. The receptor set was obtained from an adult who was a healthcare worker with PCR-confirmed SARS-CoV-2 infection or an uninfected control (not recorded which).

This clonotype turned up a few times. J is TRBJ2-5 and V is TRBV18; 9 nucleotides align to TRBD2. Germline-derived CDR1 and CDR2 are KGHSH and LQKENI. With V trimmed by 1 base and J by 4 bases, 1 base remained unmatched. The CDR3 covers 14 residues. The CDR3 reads CASSPHSGRETQYF. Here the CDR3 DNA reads TGTGCCAGCTCACCACATAGCGGGAGAGAGACCCAGTACTTC.

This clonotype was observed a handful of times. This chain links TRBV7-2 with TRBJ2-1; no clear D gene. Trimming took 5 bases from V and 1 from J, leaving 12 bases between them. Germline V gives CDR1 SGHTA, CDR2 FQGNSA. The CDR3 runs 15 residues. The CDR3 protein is CASSPSMSSYNEQFF. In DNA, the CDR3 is TGTGCCAGCAGCCCCTCCATGTCGTCCTACAATGAGCAGTTCTTC.

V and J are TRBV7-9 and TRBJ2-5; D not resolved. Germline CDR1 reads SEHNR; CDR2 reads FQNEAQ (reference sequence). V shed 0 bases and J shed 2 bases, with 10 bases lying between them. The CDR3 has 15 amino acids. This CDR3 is CASSLAAGRQETQYF. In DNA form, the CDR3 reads TGTGCCAGCAGCTTAGCGGCAGGACGGCAAGAGACCCAGTACTTC.